This entry features one T cell receptor beta chain sequence. Authors' methods: Using reference gene primer amplification, nucleated cell counts were estimated. Sequencing was performed with immunoSEQ multiplex PCR; in TCRdb, only in-frame clones are kept and a portion is missing. D and trimming were read from the DNA, whereas the V and J calls and clone size are those reported in that table. The sample gives about 210,000 clones, approximately 85% of which show up once; about 2.5% is in the top ten. Seattle cases were enrolled at active infection and followed longitudinally. The source of the sample is a study of blood T cell repertoires in COVID-19. About the study: The United States, Italy and Spain supplied acute and convalescent COVID-19 samples. In each case, the material was cDNA or gDNA derived from T cells, B-cell-depleted T cells, or PBMCs.

This TCR derives from a woman aged 70 to 79 with COVID-19, enrolled during active disease. Sequencing used peripheral blood.

CDR3 loop: CASKGGGLVQETQYF. CDR3 in DNA: TGCGCCAGCAAGGGGGGGGGACTTGTACAAGAGACCCAGTACTTC. The chain joins TRBV5-1 to TRBJ2-5, with D tentatively TRBD2 (7 bases). This CDR3 comprises 15 residues. The ends were cut back, 6 bases at V and 2 bases at J, with 17 bases in the middle. Germline CDR1 SGHRS, CDR2 YFSETQ.